The T cell receptor beta chain under discussion was sequenced for a study of blood T cell repertoires in COVID-19. Study processing details: Estimation of nucleated cell counts relied on the amplification of reference gene primers. TCRdb keeps only in-frame clones here, not all; method: immunoSEQ multiplex PCR. The V and J calls and clone size were taken over from that table, and D and trimming were inferred from the DNA. The data contain about 98,000 clones, about 90% of them singletons. This CDR3 has 15 amino acids. Germline V gene lookup returns CDR1 SGHVS and CDR2 FQNEAQ. V was pared by 4 bases and J by 3 bases, with 16 bases between.

The chain combines TRBV7-8 with TRBJ2-7, with D possibly being TRBD1 (6 bases). The sequence was collected from a man aged 65-85 years with acute or convalescent COVID-19. Sequenced sample: peripheral blood. The chain's CDR3 is CASSSRGGPRYEQYF. For the CDR3, the DNA is TGTGCCAGCAGCTCCCGAGGGGGTCCGCGCTACGAGCAGTACTTC.